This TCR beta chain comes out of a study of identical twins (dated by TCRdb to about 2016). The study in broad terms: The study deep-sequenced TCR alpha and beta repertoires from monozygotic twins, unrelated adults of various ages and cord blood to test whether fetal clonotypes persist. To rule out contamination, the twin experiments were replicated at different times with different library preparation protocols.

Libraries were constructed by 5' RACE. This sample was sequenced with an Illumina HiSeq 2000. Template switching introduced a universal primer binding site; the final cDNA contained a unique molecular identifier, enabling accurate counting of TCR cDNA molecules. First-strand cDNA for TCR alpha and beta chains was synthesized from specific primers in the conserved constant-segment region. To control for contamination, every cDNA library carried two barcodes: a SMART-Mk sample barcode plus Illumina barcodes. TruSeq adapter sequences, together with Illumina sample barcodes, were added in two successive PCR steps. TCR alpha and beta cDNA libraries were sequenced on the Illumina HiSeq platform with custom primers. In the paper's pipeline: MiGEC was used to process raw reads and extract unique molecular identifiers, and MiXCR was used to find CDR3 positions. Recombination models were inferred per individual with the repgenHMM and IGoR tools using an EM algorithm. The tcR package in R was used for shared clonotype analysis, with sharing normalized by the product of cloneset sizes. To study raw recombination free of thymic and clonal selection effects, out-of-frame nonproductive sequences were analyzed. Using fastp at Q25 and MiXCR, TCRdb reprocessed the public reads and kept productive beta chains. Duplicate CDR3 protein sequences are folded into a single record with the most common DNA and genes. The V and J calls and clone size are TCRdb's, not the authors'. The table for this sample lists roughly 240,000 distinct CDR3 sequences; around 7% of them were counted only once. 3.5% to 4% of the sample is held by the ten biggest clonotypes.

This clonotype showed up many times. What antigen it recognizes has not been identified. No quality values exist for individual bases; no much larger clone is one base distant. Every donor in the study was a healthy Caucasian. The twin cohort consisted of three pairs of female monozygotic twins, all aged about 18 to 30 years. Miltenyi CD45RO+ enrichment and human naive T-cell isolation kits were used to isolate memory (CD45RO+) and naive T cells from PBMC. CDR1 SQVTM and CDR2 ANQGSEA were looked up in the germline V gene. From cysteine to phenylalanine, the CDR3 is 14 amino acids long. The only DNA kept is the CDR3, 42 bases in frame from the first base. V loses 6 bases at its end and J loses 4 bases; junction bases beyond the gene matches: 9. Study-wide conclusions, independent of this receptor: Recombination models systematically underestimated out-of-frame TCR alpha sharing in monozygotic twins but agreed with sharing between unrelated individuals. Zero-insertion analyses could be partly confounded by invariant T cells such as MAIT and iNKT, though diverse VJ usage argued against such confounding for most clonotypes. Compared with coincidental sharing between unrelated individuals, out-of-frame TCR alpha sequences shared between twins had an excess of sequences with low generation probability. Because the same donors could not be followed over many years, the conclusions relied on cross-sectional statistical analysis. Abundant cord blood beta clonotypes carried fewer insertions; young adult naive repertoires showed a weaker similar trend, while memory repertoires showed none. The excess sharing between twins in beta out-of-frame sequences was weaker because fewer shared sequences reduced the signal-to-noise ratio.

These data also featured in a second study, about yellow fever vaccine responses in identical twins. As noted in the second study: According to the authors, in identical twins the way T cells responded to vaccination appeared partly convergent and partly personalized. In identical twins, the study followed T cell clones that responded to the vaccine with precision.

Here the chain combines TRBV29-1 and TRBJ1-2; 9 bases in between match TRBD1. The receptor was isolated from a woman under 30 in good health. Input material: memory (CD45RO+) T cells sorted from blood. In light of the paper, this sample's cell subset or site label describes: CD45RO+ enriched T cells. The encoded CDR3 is CSVQLTGGIYGYTF. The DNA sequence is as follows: TGCAGCGTGCAACTGACAGGGGGAATCTATGGCTACACCTTC.